Below, 10 T cell receptor beta chains from the same sample are listed, as sequenced in a study of shared clonotypes between healthy human individuals. Only in-frame clones appear in the TCRdb table, and some are missing; sequencing was by immunoSEQ multiplex PCR. The table shows about 470,000 clones, with roughly 83% occurring only once. Sequences were obtained from PBMCs. The receptor set was obtained from a woman between 35 and 50 years old in good health. Some clones in this sample may be carry-over from other donors' samples.

The chain has TRBV5-1 and TRBJ2-1; 7 positions match TRBD1. The CDR3 sequence is 17 residues long. Looked up from germline, CDR1 is SGHRS and CDR2 is YFSETQ. Trimming took 4 bases from V and 3 from J; bases not matched to a gene: 13. The DNA for the CDR3 is TGCGCCAGCAGCGGAAGTACCGGGACAGCCCTCTACAATGAGCAGTTCTTC. Protein product: CASSGSTGTALYNEQFF.

This clone was detected ten times or more. The V and J genes are TRBV6-1 and TRBJ1-6; no clear D. This CDR3 has 14 amino acids. Trimming took 1 base from V and 6 from J, leaving 7 bases between them. The germline V gene has CDR1 MNHNS and CDR2 SASEGT. CDR3 sequence: CASSEVSINSPLHF. CDR3 in DNA: TGTGCCAGCAGTGAAGTCAGCATTAATTCACCCCTCCACTTT.

This clone has ten or more counts. This sequence joins TRBV4-3 and TRBJ2-1, with TRBD1 matching 8 bases. V shed 4 bases and J 0 bases; nucleotides not matched to a gene: 5. The CDR3 totals 16 residues. Germline lookup yields CDR1 LGHNA and CDR2 YSLEER. As DNA, the CDR3 is TGCGCCAGCAGCCCCCACACAGGGGGCTCCTACAATGAGCAGTTCTTC. It is translated as CASSPHTGGSYNEQFF.

This chain joins TRBV12-1 and TRBJ1-5. TRBV12-1 is annotated as a pseudogene. The CDR3 covers 14 residues. The CDR3: CASRPINHNQPQHF. The CDR3 bases are TGTGCCAGCAGACCCATAAATCACAATCAGCCCCAGCATTTT.

In its sample, this clone was seen once. The chain combines TRBV19 with TRBJ1-5, with D tentatively TRBD1 (6 bases). V was shortened by 6 bases and J by 0 bases, with 15 bases between the two germline ends. Germline V gene lookup returns CDR1 LNHDA and CDR2 SQIVND (reference sequence). The CDR3 contains 16 residues. The CDR3 spells CASRERTDYSNQPQHF. The CDR3 region has the DNA TGTGCCAGTAGGGAAAGGACAGATTATAGCAATCAGCCCCAGCATTTT.

This clone occurred a few times. The rearrangement uses TRBV7-2 and TRBJ2-1; 9 nucleotides line up with TRBD2. The V gene's germline CDR1 is SGHTA and CDR2 FQGNSA. The CDR3 totals 14 residues. V trimming: 8 bases; J trimming: 4 bases; junction bases outside the gene matches: 6. CDR3 protein: CASSGLAGYNEQFF. The CDR3 coding sequence is TGTGCCAGCTCGGGGCTAGCGGGGTACAATGAGCAGTTCTTC. Complete variable domain (other parts from reference TRBV7-2 and TRBJ2-1): GAGVSQSPSNKVTEKGKDVELRCDPISGHTALYWYRQSLGQGLEFLIYFQGNSAPDKSGLPSDRFSAERTGGSVSTLTIQRTQQEDSAVYLCASSGLAGYNEQFFGPGTRLTVL.

Comment on this clone: Germline and junction disagree at one end, which may indicate a read error. V gene TRBV10-1 combines with J gene TRBJ2-3, with a tentative D call TRBD2 (7 bases). The V gene's germline CDR1 is WNHNN and CDR2 SYGVQD (reference sequence). There are 14 residues in the CDR3. The CDR3 DNA is TGCGCCACCAGTGCGGGGGCCCGGACAGATACGCAGTATTTT. Translation: CATSAGARTDTQYF.

In this sample, this clone turned up once. The CDR3 region is CASSALGGQFF. As DNA, the CDR3 is TGCGCCAGCAGTGCTCTAGGTGGGCAGTTCTTC. The chain is built from TRBV10-2 and TRBJ2-1, with unresolved D. The CDR3 is 11 amino acids. Germline loops: CDR1 WSHSY, CDR2 SAAADI. Deletions cut 4 bases from V and 12 bases from J, with 10 bases between.

This chain connects TRBV7-8 to TRBJ1-2; D gene uncertain. Trimming pared 0 bases from V and 1 base from J, leaving 9 bases between. Germline loops: CDR1 SGHVS, CDR2 FQNEAQ. This CDR3 contains 15 residues. CDR3 protein: CASSLAPNVNYGYTF. The CDR3 nucleotides read TGTGCCAGCAGCTTAGCACCGAACGTTAACTATGGCTACACCTTC.

The rearrangement links TRBV5-1 to TRBJ2-1, with D possibly being TRBD1 (7 bases). The germline V gene has CDR1 SGHRS and CDR2 YFSETQ. V was trimmed by 4 bases and J by 9 bases, leaving 23 bases between them. The CDR3 length is 16 residues. The CDR3 DNA follows: TGCGCCAGCAGCCCATTTGGAGGGGGCGGTTTTGGTGAGCAGTTCTTC. Its translation is CASSPFGGGGFGEQFF.